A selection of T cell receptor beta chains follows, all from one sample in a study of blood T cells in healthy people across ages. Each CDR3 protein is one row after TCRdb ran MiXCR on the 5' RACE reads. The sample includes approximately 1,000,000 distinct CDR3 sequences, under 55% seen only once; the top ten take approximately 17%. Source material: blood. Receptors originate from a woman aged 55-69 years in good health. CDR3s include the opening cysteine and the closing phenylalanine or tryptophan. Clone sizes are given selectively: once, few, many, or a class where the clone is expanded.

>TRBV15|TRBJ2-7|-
CATRATGREQYF
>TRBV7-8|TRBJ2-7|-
CASSPVSMTYEQYF
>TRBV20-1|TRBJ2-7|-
CSARSDRGPEQYF
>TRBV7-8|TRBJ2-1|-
CASSPIGREKYNEQFF
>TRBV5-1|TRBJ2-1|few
CASSLATTTQDEQFF
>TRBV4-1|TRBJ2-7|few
CASSQEPGRRSVEQYF
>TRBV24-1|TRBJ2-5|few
CATSDTSYRETQYF
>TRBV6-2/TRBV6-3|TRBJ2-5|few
CASQRPGLAGIKETQYF
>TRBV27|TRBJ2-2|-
CASSRLGVNTGELFF
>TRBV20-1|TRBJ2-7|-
CSANAGLYEQYF
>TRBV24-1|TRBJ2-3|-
CATSYGRARDTQYF
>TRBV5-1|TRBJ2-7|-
CASRKGQGNYEQYF
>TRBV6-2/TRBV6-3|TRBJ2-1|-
CASSSSRLAGASEQFF
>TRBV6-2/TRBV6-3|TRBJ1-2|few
CASRPGQGNGVGYTF
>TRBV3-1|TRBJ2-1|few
CASSQGPSGARDEQFF
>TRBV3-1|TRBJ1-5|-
CASSQGQGGKPQHF
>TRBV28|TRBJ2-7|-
CASSSGGLTGVEQYF
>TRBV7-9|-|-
CASSLELGASEQYF
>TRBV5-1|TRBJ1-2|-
CASSSLYGFGGYTF
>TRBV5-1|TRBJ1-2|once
CASSPGTGGNTF
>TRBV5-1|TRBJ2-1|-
CASSLEPGGAYNEQFF
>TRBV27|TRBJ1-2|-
CASGDRGRYGYTF
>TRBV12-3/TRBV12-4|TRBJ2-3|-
CASSLPLSTDTQYF
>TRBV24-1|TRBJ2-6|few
CATSDYGVGANVLTF
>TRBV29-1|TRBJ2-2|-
CSVDSLNTGELFF
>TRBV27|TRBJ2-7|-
CAGGTGPYEQYF
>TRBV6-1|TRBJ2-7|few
CASSDLWGTYEQYF
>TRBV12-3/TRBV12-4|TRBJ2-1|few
CASSMTWDEQFF
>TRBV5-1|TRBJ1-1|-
CASAGRGFEAFF
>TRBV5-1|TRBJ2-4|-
CASSLEQVGGIQYF
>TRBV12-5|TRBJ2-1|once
CASGLPRTEHNEQFF